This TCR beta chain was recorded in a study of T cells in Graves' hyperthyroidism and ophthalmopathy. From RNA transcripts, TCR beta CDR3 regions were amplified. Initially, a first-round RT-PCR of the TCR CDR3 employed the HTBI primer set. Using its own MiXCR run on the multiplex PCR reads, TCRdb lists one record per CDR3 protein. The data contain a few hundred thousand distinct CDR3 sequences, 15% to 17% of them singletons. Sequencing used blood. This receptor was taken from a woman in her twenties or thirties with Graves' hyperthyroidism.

The CDR3: CATSREAGFEQYF. The CDR3 DNA reads TGTGCCACCAGCAGAGAGGCAGGGTTCGAGCAGTACTTC. This chain connects TRBV15 to TRBJ2-7; a possible D gene is TRBD1 (5 bases). Germline CDR1 reads LNHNV; CDR2 reads YYDKDF (reference sequence). V was trimmed by 0 bases and J by 6 bases, leaving 9 bases between them. CDR3 length: 13 amino acids.